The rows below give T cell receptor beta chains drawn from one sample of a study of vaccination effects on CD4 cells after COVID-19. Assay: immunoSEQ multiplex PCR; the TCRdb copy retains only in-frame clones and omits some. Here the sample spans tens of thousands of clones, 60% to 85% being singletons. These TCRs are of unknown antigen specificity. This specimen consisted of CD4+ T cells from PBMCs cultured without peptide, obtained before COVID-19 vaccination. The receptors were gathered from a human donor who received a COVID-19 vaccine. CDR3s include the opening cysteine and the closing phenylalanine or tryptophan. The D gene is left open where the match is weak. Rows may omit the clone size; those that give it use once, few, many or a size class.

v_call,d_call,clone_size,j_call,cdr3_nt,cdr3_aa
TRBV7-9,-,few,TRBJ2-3,TGTGCCAGCAGCCCTTCCGGATGGGGCGGAAGCACAGATACGCAGTATTTT,CASSPSGWGGSTDTQYF
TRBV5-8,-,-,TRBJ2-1,TGTGCCAGCCCGACCGCGCACCAACGGGGTGGGAACGAGCAGTTCTTC,CASPTAHQRGGNEQFF
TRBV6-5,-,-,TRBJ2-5,TGTGCCAGCAGTTACTCTAGGACGTCGGAGACCCAGTACTTC,CASSYSRTSETQYF
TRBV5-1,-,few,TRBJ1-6,TGCGCCAGCGGGGATGAAGGTTCACCCCTCCACTTT,CASGDEGSPLHF
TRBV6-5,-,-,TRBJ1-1,TGTGCCAGCATCCCGGCGGGGGGGAGAACTGAAGCTTTCTTT,CASIPAGGRTEAFF
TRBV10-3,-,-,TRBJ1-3,TGTGCCACAGGGATCCTCGGAAACACCATATATTTT,CATGILGNTIYF
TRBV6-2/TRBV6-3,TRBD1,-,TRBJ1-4,TGTGCCAGCAGTGGGCTCACAGGGGGCGTCTACGAAAAACTGTTTTTT,CASSGLTGGVYEKLFF
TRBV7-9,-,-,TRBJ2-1,TGTGCCAGCAGCCGCGGGACAGACAATGAGCAGTTCTTC,CASSRGTDNEQFF
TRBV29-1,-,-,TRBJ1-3,TGCAGCGTTGTCGGCAGTAACTCTGGAAACACCATATATTTT,CSVVGSNSGNTIYF
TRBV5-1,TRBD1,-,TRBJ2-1,TGCGCCAGCAGCCAAGGACAGGGTTTGGAGCAGTTCTTC,CASSQGQGLEQFF
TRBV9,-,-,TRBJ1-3,TGTGCCAGCAGCGTATCAGGGGCTGGAAACACCATATATTTT,CASSVSGAGNTIYF
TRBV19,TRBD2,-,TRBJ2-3,TGTGCCAGTGGGGCGGGGGGCACAGATACGCAGTATTTT,CASGAGGTDTQYF
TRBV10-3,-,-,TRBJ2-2,TGTGCCATCAGTGAGTCGTTGCGCGGATTAAACACCGGGGAGCTGTTTTTT,CAISESLRGLNTGELFF
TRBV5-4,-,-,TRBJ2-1,TGTGCCAGCAGCTTGGATACTGGGACCTACAATGAGCAGTTCTTC,CASSLDTGTYNEQFF
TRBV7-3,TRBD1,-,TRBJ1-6,TGTGCCAGCAGCTCACTGGGACAGGCAAATTCACCCCTCCACTTT,CASSSLGQANSPLHF
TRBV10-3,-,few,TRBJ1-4,TGTGCCATCAGTGAGTCGGGAGGACTAGCTAATGAAAAACTGTTTTTT,CAISESGGLANEKLFF
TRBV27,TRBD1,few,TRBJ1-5,TGTGCCAGCAGCAGACGATCCGGGACAGGGGATCAGCCCCAGCATTTT,CASSRRSGTGDQPQHF
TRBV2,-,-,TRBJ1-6,TGTGCCAGCAGGATGGACGGCTCCTATAATTCACCCCTCCACTTT,CASRMDGSYNSPLHF